These T cell receptor beta chains were read from a single sample in a study of cytomegalovirus exposure and HLA in healthy donors. Here immunoSEQ multiplex PCR was the method, and the copy in TCRdb shows in-frame clones only, minus some. Of 110,000 or so clones in the sample, more than 65% were seen once. Material: PBMCs. Receptor source: a young woman in good health and CMV-seronegative. CDR3s include the opening cysteine and the closing phenylalanine or tryptophan. A D gene is named only where the DNA matches it firmly. Only some rows state a clone size, as once, few, many or a class for expanded clones.

clone_size: .
v_call: TRBV5-1
j_call: TRBJ2-5
d_call: TRBD1
cdr3_nt: TGCGCCAGCAGCTACTTCGGGACAGGGCAAGAGACCCAGTACTTC
cdr3_aa: CASSYFGTGQETQYF

clone_size: .
v_call: TRBV7-8
j_call: TRBJ2-7
d_call: .
cdr3_nt: TGTGCCAGCAGCTTAGCGTCAGGGGCTCTGCGCGAGCAGTACTTC
cdr3_aa: CASSLASGALREQYF

clone_size: once
v_call: TRBV5-1
j_call: TRBJ2-7
d_call: TRBD1
cdr3_nt: TGCGCCAGCAGCTCGGGGACAGCAGCCTACGAGCAGTACTTC
cdr3_aa: CASSSGTAAYEQYF

clone_size: .
v_call: TRBV6-6
j_call: TRBJ1-5
d_call: .
cdr3_nt: TGTGCCAGCAGTTACGCGGAGACTCAGCCCCAGCATTTT
cdr3_aa: CASSYAETQPQHF

clone_size: .
v_call: TRBV4-3
j_call: TRBJ1-5
d_call: .
cdr3_nt: TGCGCCAGCAGCCAACAACAGGGCAATCAGCCCCAGCATTTT
cdr3_aa: CASSQQQGNQPQHF

clone_size: .
v_call: TRBV11-2
j_call: TRBJ2-7
d_call: TRBD2
cdr3_nt: TGTGCCAGCAGCTCCGCCGGGACTAGCGGGGGTGAGCAGTACTTC
cdr3_aa: CASSSAGTSGGEQYF

clone_size: .
v_call: TRBV6-1
j_call: TRBJ2-7
d_call: TRBD2
cdr3_nt: TGTGCCAGCAGGCTAGCGGGAGTCAACGAGCAGTACTTC
cdr3_aa: CASRLAGVNEQYF

clone_size: .
v_call: TRBV7-2
j_call: TRBJ2-7
d_call: .
cdr3_nt: TGTGCCAGCAGCTTTCGCGCCCTCTACGGGCAGTACTTC
cdr3_aa: CASSFRALYGQYF

clone_size: .
v_call: TRBV27
j_call: TRBJ2-3
d_call: .
cdr3_nt: TGTGCCAGCAGCTCCCCCCTTCGAGACAGGATGAAAGCGCAGTATTTT
cdr3_aa: CASSSPLRDRMKAQYF

clone_size: .
v_call: TRBV11-3
j_call: TRBJ2-1
d_call: .
cdr3_nt: TGTGCCAGCAGCTTAGCAGGGAAGAACAATGAGCAGTTCTTC
cdr3_aa: CASSLAGKNNEQFF

clone_size: .
v_call: TRBV10-1
j_call: TRBJ2-7
d_call: TRBD1
cdr3_nt: TGCGCCAGCAGTGGCCTGACAGGGACAGGGACCTACGAGCAGTACTTC
cdr3_aa: CASSGLTGTGTYEQYF

clone_size: .
v_call: TRBV10-2
j_call: TRBJ1-1
d_call: TRBD1
cdr3_nt: TGCGCCAGCAGTGAGGAGGGCAGGGGGCGAGGCACTGAAGCTTTCTTT
cdr3_aa: CASSEEGRGRGTEAFF

clone_size: .
v_call: TRBV30
j_call: TRBJ1-6
d_call: .
cdr3_nt: TGTGCCTGGAGCTCCGGACACTCTGGATCACCCCTCCACTTT
cdr3_aa: CAWSSGHSGSPLHF